The T cell receptor (beta chain) under discussion was sequenced for a study of T cells in narcolepsy. TCRdb's copy holds only in-frame clones and misses some; the assay was immunoSEQ multiplex PCR. The sample consists of 30,000 to 40,000 clones, roughly 80% of them appearing once. This CDR3 has 16 amino acids. The J segment lost 2 bases and the V segment lost 3 bases, leaving 9 bases of the junction unmatched. The germline gives CDR1 ENHRY, CDR2 SYGVKD. The specimen was CD45RA- memory CD4+ T cells from PBMCs. The sequence derives from a human donor with narcolepsy. V usage is TRBV10-3 and J usage is TRBJ2-7; the match to TRBD1 covers 8 bases. In DNA, the CDR3 is TGTGCCATCAGTGAATTAGGACAGGGAGTACCCTACGAGCAGTACTTC. It specifies CAISELGQGVPYEQYF.